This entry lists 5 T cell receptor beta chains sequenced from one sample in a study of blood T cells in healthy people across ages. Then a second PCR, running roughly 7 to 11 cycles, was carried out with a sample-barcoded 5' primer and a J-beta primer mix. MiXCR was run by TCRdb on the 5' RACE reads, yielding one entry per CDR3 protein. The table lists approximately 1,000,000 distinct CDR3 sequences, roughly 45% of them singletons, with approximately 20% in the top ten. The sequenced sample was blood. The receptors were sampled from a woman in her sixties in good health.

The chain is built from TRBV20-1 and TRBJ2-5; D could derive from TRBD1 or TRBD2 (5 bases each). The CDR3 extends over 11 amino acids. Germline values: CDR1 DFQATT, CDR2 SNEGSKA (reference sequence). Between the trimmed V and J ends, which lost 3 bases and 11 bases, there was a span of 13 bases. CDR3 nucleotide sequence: TGCAGTGCTAGTGGGGACCGCGGGCAGTACTTC. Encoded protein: CSASGDRGQYF.

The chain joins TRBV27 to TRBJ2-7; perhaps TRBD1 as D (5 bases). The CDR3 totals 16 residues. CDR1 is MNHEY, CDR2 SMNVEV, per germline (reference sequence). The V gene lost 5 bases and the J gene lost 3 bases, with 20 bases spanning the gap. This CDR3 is CASSRSRGSLYYEQYF. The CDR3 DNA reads TGTGCCAGCAGTCGCTCTAGGGGCAGTCTTTACTACGAGCAGTACTTC.

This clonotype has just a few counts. The chain's CDR3 is CATMSGYNEQFF. CDR3 in DNA: TGTGCCACCATGAGCGGGTACAATGAGCAGTTCTTC. The chain carries TRBV24-1 and TRBJ2-1, with D possibly TRBD2 on 6 matching bases. Germline V CDR1 and CDR2: KGHDR, SFDVKD. Trimming shortened V by 8 bases and J by 4 bases, and 8 bases separated the two germline ends. The CDR3 sequence is 12 residues long.

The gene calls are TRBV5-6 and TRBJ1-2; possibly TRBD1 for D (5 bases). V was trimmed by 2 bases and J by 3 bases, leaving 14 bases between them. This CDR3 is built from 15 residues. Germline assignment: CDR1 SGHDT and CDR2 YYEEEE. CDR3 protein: CASSFTRDVYYGYTF. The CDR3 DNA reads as TGTGCCAGCAGCTTTACCCGGGACGTGTACTATGGCTACACCTTC.

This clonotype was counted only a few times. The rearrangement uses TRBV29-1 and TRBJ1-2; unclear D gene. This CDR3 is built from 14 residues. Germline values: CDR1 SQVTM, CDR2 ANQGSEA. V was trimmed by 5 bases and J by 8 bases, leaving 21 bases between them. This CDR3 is CSVRTDSREMGYTF. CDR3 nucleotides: TGCAGCGTTCGAACGGACTCTCGGGAGATGGGCTACACCTTC.